The source of this TCR beta chain is a study of T-cell reconstitution after alpha-beta-depleted transplantation in children (dated by TCRdb to the mid-2010s). Study-wide context: T-cell immune reconstitution after TCRalphabeta/CD19-depleted allogeneic hematopoietic cell transplantation in children was quantitatively tracked in the study by means of TCR repertoire profiling. Results and caveats for the whole study, not just this receptor: The high TCRbeta diversity at day 60 in some patients was ascribed to recipient T cells and intrathymic progenitors that had survived conditioning. Over the following months the frequencies of hyperexpanded clones went down, and after one year T-cell counts and TCRbeta diversity were mostly credited to newly produced T cells. Apparently early alphabetaT-cell count recovery about two months after transplant reportedly relied on only several hundred rapidly expanded clones derived from non-depleted graft cells.

Trimming costs V 8 bases and J 4 bases, and their ends lie 23 bases apart. The CDR3, from cysteine to phenylalanine, totals 16 residues. Kept here is only the CDR3 DNA, which spans 48 bases and is read in frame from base 1. The treatment or condition label, read with the paper, signifies: allogeneic hematopoietic cell transplantation with graft depleted of TCRalphabeta T cells and CD19 B cells. The transplant recipients were children given TCRalphabeta/CD19-depleted allogeneic hematopoietic cell grafts. Receptor libraries were prepared by PCR. The run used an Illumina HiSeq 2500. To normalize quantification of the TCRbeta repertoire, the TCR libraries were built with molecular barcoding that relied on unique molecular identifiers. The public reads were reprocessed in TCRdb via fastp at Q25 and MiXCR, keeping in-frame beta chains. Entries are consolidated by CDR3 protein sequence, retaining the most common genes and DNA. For this sample there are more than 15,000 distinct CDR3 sequences; roughly 5.6% appear just once. The ten top clones hold about 6.9% of the sample.

This clonotype was found many times. Its cognate antigen has yet to be identified. Base qualities are missing; no much larger clone stands one base away. The sequence came from a boy aged 10-17 years with acute lymphoblastic leukemia, due to receive a stem cell transplant. This specimen was PBMCs, taken before TCRalphabeta/CD19-depleted stem cell transplant. This receptor chain uses TRBV12-3 or TRBV12-4 and TRBJ1-1; tentative D gene TRBD1, with 5 bases matching. The DNA sequence is as follows: TGTGCCAGCGGGGGGGGAGCAGACATGACCACCACTGAAGCTTTCTTT. It is translated as CASGGGADMTTTEAFF.